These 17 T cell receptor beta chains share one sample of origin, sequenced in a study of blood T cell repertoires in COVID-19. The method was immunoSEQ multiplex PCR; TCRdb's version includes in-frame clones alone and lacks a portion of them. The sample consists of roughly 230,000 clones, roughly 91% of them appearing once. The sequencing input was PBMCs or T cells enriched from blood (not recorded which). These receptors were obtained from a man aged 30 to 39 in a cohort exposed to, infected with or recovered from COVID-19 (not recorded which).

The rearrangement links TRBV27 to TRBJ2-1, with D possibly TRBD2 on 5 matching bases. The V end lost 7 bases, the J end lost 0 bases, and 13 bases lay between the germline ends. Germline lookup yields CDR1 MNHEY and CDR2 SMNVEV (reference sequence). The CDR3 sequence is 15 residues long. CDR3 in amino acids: CASKIAPSSYNEQFF. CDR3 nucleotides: TGTGCCAGCAAAATAGCGCCCAGCTCCTACAATGAGCAGTTCTTC.

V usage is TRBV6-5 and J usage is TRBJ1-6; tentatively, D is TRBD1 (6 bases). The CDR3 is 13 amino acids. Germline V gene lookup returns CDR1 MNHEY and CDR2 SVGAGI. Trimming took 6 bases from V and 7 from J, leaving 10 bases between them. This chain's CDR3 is CASRLGGNSPLHF. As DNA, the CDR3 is TGTGCCAGCAGACTAGGGGGAAATTCACCCCTCCACTTT.

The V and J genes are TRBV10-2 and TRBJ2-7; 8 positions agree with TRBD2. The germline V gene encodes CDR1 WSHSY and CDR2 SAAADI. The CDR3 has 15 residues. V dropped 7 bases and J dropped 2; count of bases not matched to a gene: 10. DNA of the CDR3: TGCGCCAGCAAACGAGGGACGGGAGGGCCCTACGAGCAGTACTTC. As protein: CASKRGTGGPYEQYF.

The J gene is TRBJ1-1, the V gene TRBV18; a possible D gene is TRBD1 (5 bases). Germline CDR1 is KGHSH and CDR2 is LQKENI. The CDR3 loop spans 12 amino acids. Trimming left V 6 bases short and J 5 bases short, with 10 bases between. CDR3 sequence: CASSTDRTEAFF. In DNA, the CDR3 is TGTGCCAGCTCCACCGACAGAACTGAAGCTTTCTTT.

CDR3 DNA sequence: TGTGCCAGCAGAATCGACAGGGGGATAAGCACAGATACGCAGTATTTT. Its protein is CASRIDRGISTDTQYF. V gene TRBV11-2 combines with J gene TRBJ2-3, with 9 bases matching TRBD1. Germline CDR1 and CDR2: SGHAT and FQNNGV. The CDR3 consists of 16 residues. With 6 bases clipped from V and 0 bases from J, the junction kept 7 bases outside the gene matches.

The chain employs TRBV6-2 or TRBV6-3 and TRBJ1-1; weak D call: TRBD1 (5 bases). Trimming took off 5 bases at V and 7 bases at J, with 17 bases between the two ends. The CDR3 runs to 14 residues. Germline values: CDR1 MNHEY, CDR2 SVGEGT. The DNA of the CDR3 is TGTGCCAGCAGTAATCGGGAGGGACTTATTGAAGCTTTCTTT. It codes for CASSNREGLIEAFF.

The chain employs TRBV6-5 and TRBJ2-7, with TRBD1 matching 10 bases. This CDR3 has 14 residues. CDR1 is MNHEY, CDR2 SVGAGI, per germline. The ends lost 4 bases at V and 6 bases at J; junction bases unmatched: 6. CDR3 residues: CASSSRTGGREQYF. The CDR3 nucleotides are TGTGCCAGCAGTTCGAGGACAGGGGGTCGCGAGCAGTACTTC.

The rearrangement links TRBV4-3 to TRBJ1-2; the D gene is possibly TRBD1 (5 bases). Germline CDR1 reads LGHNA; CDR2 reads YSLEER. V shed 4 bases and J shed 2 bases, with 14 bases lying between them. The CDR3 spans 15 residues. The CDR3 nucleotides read TGCGCCAGCAGCCCGGTCCTGGGGGGAAACTATGGCTACACCTTC. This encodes CASSPVLGGNYGYTF.

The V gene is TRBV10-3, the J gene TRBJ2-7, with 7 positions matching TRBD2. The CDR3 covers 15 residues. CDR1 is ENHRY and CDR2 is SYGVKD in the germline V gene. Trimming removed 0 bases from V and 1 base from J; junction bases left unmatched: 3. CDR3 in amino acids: CAISESGGPSYEQYF. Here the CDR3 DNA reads TGTGCCATCAGTGAGTCGGGAGGGCCATCCTACGAGCAGTACTTC.

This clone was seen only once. DNA of the CDR3: TGTGCCAGCAGCTTTACAGGCAATCAGCCCCAGCATTTT. This gives the protein CASSFTGNQPQHF. V and J are TRBV5-8 and TRBJ1-5, with unresolved D. V was clipped by 2 bases and J by 2 bases, with 5 bases between them. CDR1 SGHTS and CDR2 YDEGEE come from the germline V gene. CDR3 length: 13 residues. Full variable domain (remainder filled in from reference TRBV5-8 and TRBJ1-5): EAGVTQSPTHLIKTRGQQATLRCSPISGHTSVYWYQQALGLGLQFLLWYDEGEERNRGNFPPRFSGRQFPNYSSELNVNALELEDSALYLCASSFTGNQPQHFGDGTRLSIL.

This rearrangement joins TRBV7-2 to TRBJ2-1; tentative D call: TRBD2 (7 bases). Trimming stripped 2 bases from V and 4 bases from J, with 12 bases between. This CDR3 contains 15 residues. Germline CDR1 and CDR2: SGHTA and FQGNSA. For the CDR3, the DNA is TGTGCCAGCAGCTTACAGGGAGGGGGTTACAATGAGCAGTTCTTC. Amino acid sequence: CASSLQGGGYNEQFF.

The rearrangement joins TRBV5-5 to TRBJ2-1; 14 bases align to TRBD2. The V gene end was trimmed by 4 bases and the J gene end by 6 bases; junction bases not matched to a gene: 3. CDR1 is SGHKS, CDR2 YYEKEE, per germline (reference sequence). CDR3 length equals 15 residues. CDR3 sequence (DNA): TGTGCCAGCAGCACGGGACTAGCGGGAGTCAATGAGCAGTTCTTC. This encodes CASSTGLAGVNEQFF. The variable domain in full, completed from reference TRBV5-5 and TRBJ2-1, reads DAGVTQSPTHLIKTRGQQVTLRCSPISGHKSVSWYQQVLGQGPQFIFQYYEKEERGRGNFPDRFSARQFPNYSSELNVNALLLGDSALYLCASSTGLAGVNEQFFGPGTRLTVL.

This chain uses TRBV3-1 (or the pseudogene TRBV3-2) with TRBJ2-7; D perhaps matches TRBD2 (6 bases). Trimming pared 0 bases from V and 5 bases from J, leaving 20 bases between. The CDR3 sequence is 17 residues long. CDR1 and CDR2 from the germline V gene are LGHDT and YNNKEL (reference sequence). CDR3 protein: CASSQDSHWGVLDEQYF. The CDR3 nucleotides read TGTGCCAGCAGCCAAGATTCTCATTGGGGGGTTCTGGACGAGCAGTACTTC.

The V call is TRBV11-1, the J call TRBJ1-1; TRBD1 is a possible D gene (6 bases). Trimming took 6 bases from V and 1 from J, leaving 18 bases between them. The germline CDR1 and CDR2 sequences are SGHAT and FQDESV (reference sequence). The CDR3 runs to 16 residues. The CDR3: CASSPPGARGNTEAFF. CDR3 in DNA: TGTGCCAGCAGTCCCCCAGGGGCCAGGGGGAACACTGAAGCTTTCTTT.

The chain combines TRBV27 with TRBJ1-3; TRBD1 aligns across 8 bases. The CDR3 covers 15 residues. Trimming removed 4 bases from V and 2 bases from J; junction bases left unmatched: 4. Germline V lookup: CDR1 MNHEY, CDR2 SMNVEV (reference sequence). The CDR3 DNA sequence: TGTGCCAGCAGTTCCCAGGGGGCCACTGGAAACACCATATATTTT. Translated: CASSSQGATGNTIYF.

CDR3 sequence reads: CASTGLAGDTGELFF. The CDR3 bases are TGTGCCAGCACCGGACTAGCGGGAGACACCGGGGAGCTGTTTTTT. V usage is TRBV3-1 (or the pseudogene TRBV3-2) and J usage is TRBJ2-2; 13 bases align to TRBD2. V was pared by 7 bases and J by 3 bases, with 2 bases of the junction left unmatched. The CDR3 is 15 residues long. In germline, CDR1 is LGHDT, CDR2 YNNKEL (reference sequence).

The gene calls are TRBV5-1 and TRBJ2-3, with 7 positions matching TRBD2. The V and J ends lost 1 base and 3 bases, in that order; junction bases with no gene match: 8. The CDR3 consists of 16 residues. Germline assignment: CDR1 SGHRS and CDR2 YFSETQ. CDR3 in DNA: TGCGCCAGCAGCTTGTTGGATGCGGGAGAAACAGATACGCAGTATTTT. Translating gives CASSLLDAGETDTQYF. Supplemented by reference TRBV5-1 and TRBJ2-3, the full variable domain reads KAGVTQTPRYLIKTRGQQVTLSCSPISGHRSVSWYQQTPGQGLQFLFEYFSETQRNKGNFPGRFSGRQFSNSRSEMNVSTLELGDSALYLCASSLLDAGETDTQYFGPGTRLTVL.